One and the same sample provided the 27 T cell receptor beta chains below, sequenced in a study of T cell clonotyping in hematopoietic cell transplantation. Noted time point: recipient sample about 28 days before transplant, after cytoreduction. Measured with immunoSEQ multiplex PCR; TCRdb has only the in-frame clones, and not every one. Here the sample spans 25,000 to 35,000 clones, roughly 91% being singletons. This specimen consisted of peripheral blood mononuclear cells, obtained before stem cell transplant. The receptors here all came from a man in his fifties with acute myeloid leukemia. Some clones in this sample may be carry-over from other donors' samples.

The CDR3 reads CASSLGTLGSNEQFF. CDR3 coding DNA: TGCGCCAGCAGCTTGGGGACACTAGGCAGCAATGAGCAGTTCTTC. This chain uses TRBV5-1 with TRBJ2-1; the D call may be TRBD1 or TRBD2 (5 bases each). CDR1 and CDR2 (germline): SGHRS, YFSETQ. The CDR3 consists of 15 residues. Trimming removed 0 bases at V and 6 bases at J, with 13 bases between.

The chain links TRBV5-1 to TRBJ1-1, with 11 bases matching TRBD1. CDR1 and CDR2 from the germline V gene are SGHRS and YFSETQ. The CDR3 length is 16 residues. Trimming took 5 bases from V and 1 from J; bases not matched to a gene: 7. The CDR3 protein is CASSRRTGGSNTEAFF. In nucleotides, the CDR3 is TGCGCCAGCAGTCGCAGGACAGGGGGCTCGAACACTGAAGCTTTCTTT.

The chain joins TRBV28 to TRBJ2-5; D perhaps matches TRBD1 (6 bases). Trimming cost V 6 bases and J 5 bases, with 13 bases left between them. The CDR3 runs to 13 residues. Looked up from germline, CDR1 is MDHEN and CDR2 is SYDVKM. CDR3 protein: CASRPSGVETQYF. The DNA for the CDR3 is TGTGCCAGCAGACCCTCAGGGGTCGAGACCCAGTACTTC.

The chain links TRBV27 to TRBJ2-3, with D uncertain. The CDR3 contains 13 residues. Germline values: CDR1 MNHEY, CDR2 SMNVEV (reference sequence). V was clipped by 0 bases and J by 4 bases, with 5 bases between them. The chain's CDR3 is CASSLSLADTQYF. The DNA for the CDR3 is TGTGCCAGCAGTTTATCCTTGGCAGATACGCAGTATTTT.

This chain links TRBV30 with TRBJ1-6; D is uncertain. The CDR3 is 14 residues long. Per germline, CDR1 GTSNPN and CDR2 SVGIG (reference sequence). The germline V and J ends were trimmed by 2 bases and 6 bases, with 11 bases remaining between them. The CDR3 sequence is CAWSLGSGNSPLHF. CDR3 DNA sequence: TGTGCCTGGAGTTTGGGGAGTGGTAATTCACCCCTCCACTTT.

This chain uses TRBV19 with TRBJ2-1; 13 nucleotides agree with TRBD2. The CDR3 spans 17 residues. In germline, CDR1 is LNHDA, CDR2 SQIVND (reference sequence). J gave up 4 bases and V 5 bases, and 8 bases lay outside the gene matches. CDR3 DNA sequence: TGTGCCAGTAGTTCCAAACTAGCGGGAGGGGCATACAATGAGCAGTTCTTC. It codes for CASSSKLAGGAYNEQFF.

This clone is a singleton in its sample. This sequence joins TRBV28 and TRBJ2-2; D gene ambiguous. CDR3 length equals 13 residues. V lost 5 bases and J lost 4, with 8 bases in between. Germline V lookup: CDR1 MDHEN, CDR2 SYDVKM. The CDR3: CASSILATGELFF. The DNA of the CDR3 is TGTGCCAGCAGTATCTTGGCCACCGGGGAGCTGTTTTTT. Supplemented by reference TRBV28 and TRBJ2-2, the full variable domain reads DVKVTQSSRYLVKRTGEKVFLECVQDMDHENMFWYRQDPGLGLRLIYFSYDVKMKEKGDIPEGYSVSREKKERFSLILESASTNQTSMYLCASSILATGELFFGEGSRLTVL.

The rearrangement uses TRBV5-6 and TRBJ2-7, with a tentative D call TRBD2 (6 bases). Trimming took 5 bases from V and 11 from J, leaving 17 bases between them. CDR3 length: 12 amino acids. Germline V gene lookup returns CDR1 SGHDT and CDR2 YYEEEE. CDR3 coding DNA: TGTGCCAGCAGGTCCTCTGCGGGGAAAGAGTACTTC. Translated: CASRSSAGKEYF.

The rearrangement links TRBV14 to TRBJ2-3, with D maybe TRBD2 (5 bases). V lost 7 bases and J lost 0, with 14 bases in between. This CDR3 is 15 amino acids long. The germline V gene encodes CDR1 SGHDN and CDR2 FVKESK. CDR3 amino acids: CASKGGRRSTDTQYF. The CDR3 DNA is TGTGCCAGCAAGGGTGGGAGACGGAGCACAGATACGCAGTATTTT.

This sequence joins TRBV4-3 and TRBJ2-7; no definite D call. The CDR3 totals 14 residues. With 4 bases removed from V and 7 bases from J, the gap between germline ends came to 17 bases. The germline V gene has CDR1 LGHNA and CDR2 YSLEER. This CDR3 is CASSLKATAREQYF. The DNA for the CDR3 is TGCGCCAGCAGCCTAAAGGCCACAGCGAGGGAGCAGTACTTC.

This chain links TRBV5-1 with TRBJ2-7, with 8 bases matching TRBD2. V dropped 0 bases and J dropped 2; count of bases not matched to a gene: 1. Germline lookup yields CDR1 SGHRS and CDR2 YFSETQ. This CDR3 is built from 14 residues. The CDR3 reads CASSLAGGAYEQYF. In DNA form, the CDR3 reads TGCGCCAGCAGCTTGGCCGGGGGGGCCTACGAGCAGTACTTC.

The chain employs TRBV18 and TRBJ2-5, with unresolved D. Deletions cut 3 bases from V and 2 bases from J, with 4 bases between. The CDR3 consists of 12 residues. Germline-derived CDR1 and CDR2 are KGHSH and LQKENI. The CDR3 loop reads CASSPIQETQYF. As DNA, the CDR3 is TGTGCCAGCTCACCGATACAAGAGACCCAGTACTTC.

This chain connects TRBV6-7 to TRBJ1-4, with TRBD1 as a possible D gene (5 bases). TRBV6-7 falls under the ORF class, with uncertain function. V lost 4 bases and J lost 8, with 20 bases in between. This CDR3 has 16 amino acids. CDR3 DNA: TGTGCCAGCAGTTCCAGGAAACCCGGGGACGGGGAAAAACTGTTTTTT. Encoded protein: CASSSRKPGDGEKLFF.

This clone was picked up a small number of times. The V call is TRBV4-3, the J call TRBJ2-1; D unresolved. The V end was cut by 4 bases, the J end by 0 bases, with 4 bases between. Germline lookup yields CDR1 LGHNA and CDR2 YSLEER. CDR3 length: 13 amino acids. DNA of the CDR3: TGCGCCAGCAGCCCGGACTCCTACAATGAGCAGTTCTTC. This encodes CASSPDSYNEQFF.

The chain's CDR3 is CSVGTGYNEQFF. CDR3 nucleotides: TGCAGCGTTGGGACTGGATACAATGAGCAGTTCTTC. This chain connects TRBV29-1 to TRBJ2-1; TRBD2 might be the D (5 bases). The CDR3 totals 12 residues. CDR1 and CDR2 from the germline V gene are SQVTM and ANQGSEA. The V gene lost 4 bases and the J gene lost 4 bases, with 8 bases spanning the gap.

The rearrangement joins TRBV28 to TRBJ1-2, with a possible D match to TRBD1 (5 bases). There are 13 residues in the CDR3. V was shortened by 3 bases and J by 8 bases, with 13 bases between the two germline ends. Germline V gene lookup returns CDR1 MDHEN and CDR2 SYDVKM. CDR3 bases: TGTGCCAGCAGTTTCCAGGGTCGCCCCGGCTACACCTTC. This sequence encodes CASSFQGRPGYTF.

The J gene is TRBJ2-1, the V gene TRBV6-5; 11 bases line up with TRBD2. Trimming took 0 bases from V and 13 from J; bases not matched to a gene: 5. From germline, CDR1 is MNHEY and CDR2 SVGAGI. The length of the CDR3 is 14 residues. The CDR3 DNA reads TGTGCCAGCAGTTACTCAACTAGCGGGAGAGACCAGTTCTTC. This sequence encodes CASSYSTSGRDQFF.

The chain's CDR3 is CASSLKSGDGNTIYF. CDR3 bases: TGTGCCAGCAGCCTAAAATCGGGGGATGGAAACACCATATATTTT. J is TRBJ1-3 and V is TRBV7-2; weak D call: TRBD1 (5 bases). Germline V gene lookup returns CDR1 SGHTA and CDR2 FQGNSA. V lost 5 bases to trimming and J lost 3 bases, with 14 bases between them. This CDR3 contains 15 residues.

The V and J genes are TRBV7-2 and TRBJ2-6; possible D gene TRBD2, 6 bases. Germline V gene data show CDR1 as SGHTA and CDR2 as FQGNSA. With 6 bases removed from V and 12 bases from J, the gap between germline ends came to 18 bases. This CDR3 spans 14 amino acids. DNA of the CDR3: TGTGCCAGCAGTTCCCAGGCGGCGGGACGCGTCCTGACTTTC. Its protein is CASSSQAAGRVLTF. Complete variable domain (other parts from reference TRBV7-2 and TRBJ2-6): GAGVSQSPSNKVTEKGKDVELRCDPISGHTALYWYRQSLGQGLEFLIYFQGNSAPDKSGLPSDRFSAERTGGSVSTLTIQRTQQEDSAVYLCASSSQAAGRVLTFGAGSRLTVL.

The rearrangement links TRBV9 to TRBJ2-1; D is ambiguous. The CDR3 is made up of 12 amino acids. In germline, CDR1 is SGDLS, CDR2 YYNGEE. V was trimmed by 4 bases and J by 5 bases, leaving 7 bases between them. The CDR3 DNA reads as TGTGCCAGCAGCCTTTCCGACAATGAGCAGTTCTTC. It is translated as CASSLSDNEQFF.

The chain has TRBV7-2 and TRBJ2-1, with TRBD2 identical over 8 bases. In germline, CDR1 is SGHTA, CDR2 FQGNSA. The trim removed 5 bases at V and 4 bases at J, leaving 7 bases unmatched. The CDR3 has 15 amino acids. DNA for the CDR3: TGTGCCAGCAGCCGCAGCGGGAGTACGTACAATGAGCAGTTCTTC. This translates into CASSRSGSTYNEQFF.

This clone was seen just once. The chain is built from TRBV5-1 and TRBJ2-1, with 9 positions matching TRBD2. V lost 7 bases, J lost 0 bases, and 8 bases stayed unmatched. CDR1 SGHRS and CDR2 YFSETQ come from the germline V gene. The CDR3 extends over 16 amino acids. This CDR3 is CASQNSAGGSYNEQFF. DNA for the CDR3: TGCGCCAGCCAAAATTCAGCGGGGGGCTCCTACAATGAGCAGTTCTTC.

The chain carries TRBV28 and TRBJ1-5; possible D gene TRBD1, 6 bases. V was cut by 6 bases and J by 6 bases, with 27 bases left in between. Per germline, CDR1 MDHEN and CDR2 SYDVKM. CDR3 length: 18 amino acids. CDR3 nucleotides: TGTGCCAGCAGGGGCGACAGGTTCGACCTCAGGGCAGGTCAGCCCCAGCATTTT. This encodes CASRGDRFDLRAGQPQHF.

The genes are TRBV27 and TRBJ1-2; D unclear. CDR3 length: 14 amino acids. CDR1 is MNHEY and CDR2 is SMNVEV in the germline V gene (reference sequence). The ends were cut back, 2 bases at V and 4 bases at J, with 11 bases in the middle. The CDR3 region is CASSLLGPGYGYTF. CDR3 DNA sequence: TGTGCCAGCAGTTTACTCGGTCCAGGCTATGGCTACACCTTC.

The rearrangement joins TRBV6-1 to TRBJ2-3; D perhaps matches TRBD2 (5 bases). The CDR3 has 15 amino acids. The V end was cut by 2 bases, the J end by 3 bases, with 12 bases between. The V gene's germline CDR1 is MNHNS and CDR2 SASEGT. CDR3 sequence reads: CASSESGGRTDTQYF. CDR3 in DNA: TGTGCCAGCAGTGAAAGCGGAGGAAGGACAGATACGCAGTATTTT.

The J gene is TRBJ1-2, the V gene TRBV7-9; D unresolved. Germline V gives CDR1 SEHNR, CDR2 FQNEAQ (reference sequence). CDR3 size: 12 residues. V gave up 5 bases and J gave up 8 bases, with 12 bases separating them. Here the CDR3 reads CASSMTGQGYTF. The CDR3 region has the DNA TGTGCCAGCAGCATGACCGGCCAGGGCTACACCTTC.

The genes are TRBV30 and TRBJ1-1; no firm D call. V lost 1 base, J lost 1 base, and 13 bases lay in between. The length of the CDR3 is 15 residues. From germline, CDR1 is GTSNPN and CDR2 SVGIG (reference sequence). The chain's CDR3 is CAWSDTLGSNTEAFF. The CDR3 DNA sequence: TGTGCCTGGAGTGATACACTTGGTTCGAACACTGAAGCTTTCTTT.